The rows below give T cell receptor beta chains drawn from one sample of a study of high-grade serous ovarian cancer treatment subgroups. Profiled with immunoSEQ multiplex PCR; TCRdb holds only in-frame clones, not every one. The sample holds approximately 30,000 clones, around 80% seen once. The sample comprised tumor tissue. The receptors were sampled from a human donor with high-grade serous ovarian cancer. CDR3s include the opening cysteine and the closing phenylalanine or tryptophan. D genes are given only for firm matches. For some rows the clone size is stated as once, few or many, or as a class when expanded; others skip it.

16	TRBV21-1	NA	NA	TRBJ1-4	CASSNIAGVQNEKLFF	TGTGCCAGCAGTAATATTGCAGGGGTACAAAATGAAAAACTGTTTTTT
15	TRBV11-3	NA	once	TRBJ2-2	CASSHGQTNTGELFF	TGTGCCAGCAGCCACGGACAGACGAACACCGGGGAGCTGTTTTTT
12	TRBV18	NA	NA	TRBJ2-1	CASSPFSNEQFF	TGTGCCAGCTCACCATTCTCCAATGAGCAGTTCTTC
19	TRBV28	TRBD2	NA	TRBJ2-6	CASSGPKLAVSSGANVLTF	TGTGCCAGCAGTGGCCCGAAACTAGCGGTGAGCTCTGGGGCCAACGTCCTGACTTTC
14	TRBV14	NA	NA	TRBJ2-7	CASSQGGNPYEQYF	TGTGCCAGCAGCCAAGGCGGGAACCCCTACGAGCAGTACTTC
14	TRBV6-1	NA	NA	TRBJ1-6	CASSEISYNSPLHF	TGTGCCAGCAGTGAAATCAGTTATAATTCACCCCTCCACTTT
13	TRBV28	NA	NA	TRBJ1-2	CASSLQGRGSYTF	TGTGCCAGCAGTTTACAGGGGCGTGGTAGCTACACCTTC
16	TRBV7-2	TRBD1	NA	TRBJ1-5	CASSLYGTEVNQPQHF	TGTGCCAGCAGCTTATATGGGACAGAAGTCAATCAGCCCCAGCATTTT
16	TRBV18	TRBD1	few	TRBJ1-2	CASSPIPGQGNYGYTF	TGTGCCAGCTCACCGATACCGGGACAGGGCAACTATGGCTACACCTTC
13	TRBV2	NA	NA	TRBJ2-5	CASSFGGVETQYF	TGTGCCAGCAGTTTCGGAGGGGTGGAGACCCAGTACTTC
14	TRBV5-4	TRBD1	NA	TRBJ2-5	CASSRGQGQETQYF	TGTGCCAGCAGCCGAGGACAGGGACAAGAGACCCAGTACTTC
16	TRBV19	TRBD2	NA	TRBJ2-1	CASSILAGEHNNEQFF	TGTGCCAGTAGTATTCTAGCGGGAGAGCACAACAATGAGCAGTTCTTC
13	TRBV30	NA	NA	TRBJ2-4	CAWSGLAKNIQYF	TGTGCCTGGAGTGGACTAGCCAAAAACATTCAGTACTTC
15	TRBV19	TRBD1	NA	TRBJ1-1	CASTLGQGFGTEAFF	TGTGCCAGTACCCTGGGACAGGGGTTTGGCACTGAAGCTTTCTTT
15	TRBV30	TRBD2	NA	TRBJ2-7	CAWSVRGGRTYEQYF	TGTGCCTGGAGTGTACGTGGCGGGAGGACCTACGAGCAGTACTTC
12	TRBV4-2	NA	NA	TRBJ2-3	CASSRHTDTQYF	TGTGCCAGCAGCCGCCATACAGATACGCAGTATTTT
13	TRBV29-1	NA	NA	TRBJ1-1	CSVEEGANTEAFF	TGCAGCGTTGAAGAGGGAGCTAACACTGAAGCTTTCTTT
15	TRBV6-1	TRBD1	NA	TRBJ2-7	CASSEADRAPYEQYF	TGTGCCAGCAGTGAAGCTGACAGGGCTCCCTACGAGCAGTACTTC
16	TRBV4-1	NA	NA	TRBJ2-3	CASSQDVGRTTDTQYF	TGCGCCAGCAGCCAAGATGTTGGACGAACGACAGATACGCAGTATTTT
13	TRBV29-1	NA	once	TRBJ1-4	CSALNRDGEKLFF	TGCAGCGCCCTCAACAGGGACGGTGAAAAACTGTTTTTT
11	TRBV7-2	NA	NA	TRBJ2-1	CASSNYNEQFF	TGTGCCAGCAGCAATTACAATGAGCAGTTCTTC
12	TRBV6-1	NA	NA	TRBJ1-1	CASSAGSLEAFF	TGTGCCAGCAGTGCAGGGTCCCTTGAAGCTTTCTTT
15	TRBV5-4	NA	NA	TRBJ1-2	CASSPDLGPARGYTF	TGTGCCAGCAGCCCGGATCTGGGGCCAGCAAGGGGCTACACCTTC